This TCR beta chain originates from a study of blood T cell repertoires in COVID-19. Study overall: T cells, B-cell-depleted T cells, or PBMCs provided the cDNA or gDNA that served as material.

Germline V gene data show CDR1 as SGHVS and CDR2 as FQNEAQ. V gave up 5 bases and J gave up 2 bases, with 15 bases separating them. The CDR3 loop spans 15 amino acids. This table comes from immunoSEQ multiplex PCR, and its TCRdb copy is limited to in-frame clones, with some not included. The table shows hundreds of thousands of clones, with 70% to 90% occurring only once. This chain joins TRBV7-8 and TRBJ1-2, with D perhaps matching TRBD1 (6 bases). This sequence was found in a woman aged 40 to 50 who had recovered from COVID-19. The sample was PBMCs or T cells enriched from blood (not recorded which). The CDR3 coding sequence is TGTGCCAGCAGCCTGACTCAGGGGATCAACTATGGCTACACCTTC. Translated, it gives CASSLTQGINYGYTF.